This T cell receptor (beta chain) was obtained from a study of OX40 agonist ivuxolimab in advanced cancers. Study summary: About 44% of patients had received prior checkpoint inhibitor therapy. Study-wide results and caveats: Fewer expanded clones were found on average in CD4+ than in CD8+ T cells.

From germline, CDR1 is MDHEN and CDR2 SYDVKM. The CDR3 consists of 13 residues. Trimming removed 7 bases at V and 2 bases at J, with 12 bases between. The repertoire was sequenced with immunoSEQ multiplex PCR; TCRdb's copy has only in-frame clones and lacks some. This sample has approximately 120,000 clones, with about 90% found just once. This clone was counted once. Its target is not known. The clonotype comes from an adult with an advanced solid tumor such as melanoma, head and neck, liver or kidney cancer. The input for sequencing was CD4+ or CD8+ T cells sorted from blood, taken in a trial of the OX40 agonist ivuxolimab. The chain couples TRBV28 to TRBJ2-7; unclear D gene. CDR3 coding DNA: TGTGCCAGCACCATTAGGAGTGCCTACGAGCAGTACTTC. Residues: CASTIRSAYEQYF.